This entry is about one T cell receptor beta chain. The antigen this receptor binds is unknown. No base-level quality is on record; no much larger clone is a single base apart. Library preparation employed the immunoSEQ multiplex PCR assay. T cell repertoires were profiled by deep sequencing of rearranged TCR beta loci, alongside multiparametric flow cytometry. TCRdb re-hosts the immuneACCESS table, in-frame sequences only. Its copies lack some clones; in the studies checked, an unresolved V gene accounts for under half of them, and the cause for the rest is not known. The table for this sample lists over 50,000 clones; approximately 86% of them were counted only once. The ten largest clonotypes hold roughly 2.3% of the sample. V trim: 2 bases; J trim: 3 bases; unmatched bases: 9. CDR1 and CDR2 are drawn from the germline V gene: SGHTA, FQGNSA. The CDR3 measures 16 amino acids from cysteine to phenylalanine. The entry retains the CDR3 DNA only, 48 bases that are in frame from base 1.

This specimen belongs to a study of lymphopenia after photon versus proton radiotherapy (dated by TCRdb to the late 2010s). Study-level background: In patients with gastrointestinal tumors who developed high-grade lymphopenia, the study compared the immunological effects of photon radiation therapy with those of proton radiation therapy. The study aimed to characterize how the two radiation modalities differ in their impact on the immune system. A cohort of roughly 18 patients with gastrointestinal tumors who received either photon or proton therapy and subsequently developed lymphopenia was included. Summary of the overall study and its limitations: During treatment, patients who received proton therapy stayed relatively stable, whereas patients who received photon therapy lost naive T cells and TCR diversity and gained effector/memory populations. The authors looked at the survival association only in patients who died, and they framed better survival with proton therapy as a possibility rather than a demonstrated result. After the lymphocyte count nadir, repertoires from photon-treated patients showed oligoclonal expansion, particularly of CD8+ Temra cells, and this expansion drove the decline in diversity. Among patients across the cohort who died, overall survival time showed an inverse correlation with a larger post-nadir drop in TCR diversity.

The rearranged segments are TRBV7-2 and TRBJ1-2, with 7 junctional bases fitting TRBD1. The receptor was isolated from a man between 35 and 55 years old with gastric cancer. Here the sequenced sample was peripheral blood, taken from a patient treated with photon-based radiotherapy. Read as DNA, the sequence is TGTGCCAGCAGCTTAAGCTCCGGACAGGCGGACTATGGCTACACCTTC. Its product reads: CASSLSSGQADYGYTF.